The T cell receptor beta chain described here comes from a study of cytomegalovirus exposure and HLA in healthy donors. Study findings and constraints: Indistinguishable V segments, including TRBV6-2 and TRBV6-3, were excluded. A prior analysis recorded that most TCR beta V segments were productive about 87% or about 30% of the time. One variant, a missense change in DCLRE1C, was linked in a later analysis to TCR beta V- and J-gene trimming. Within a later analysis, the majority of CMV-associated TCR beta chains appeared HLA-restricted.

The PCR had 60 Vbeta and 13 Jbeta primers. TCRdb keeps only in-frame clones here, not all; method: immunoSEQ multiplex PCR. Of about 120,000 clones in the sample, around 80% were seen once. The germline V gene encodes CDR1 SGHNT and CDR2 YYREEE (reference sequence). The CDR3 contains 15 residues. With 0 bases removed from V and 0 bases from J, the gap between germline ends came to 7 bases. To note about this clone: The antigen is not known.

This receptor was taken from a female donor in good health and CMV-seronegative. What was sequenced was PBMCs. The V gene is TRBV5-4, the J gene TRBJ2-1, with D maybe TRBD1 (6 bases). The CDR3 loop is CASSLARGSYNEQFF. The CDR3 nucleotides are TGTGCCAGCAGCTTGGCCAGGGGCTCCTACAATGAGCAGTTCTTC.